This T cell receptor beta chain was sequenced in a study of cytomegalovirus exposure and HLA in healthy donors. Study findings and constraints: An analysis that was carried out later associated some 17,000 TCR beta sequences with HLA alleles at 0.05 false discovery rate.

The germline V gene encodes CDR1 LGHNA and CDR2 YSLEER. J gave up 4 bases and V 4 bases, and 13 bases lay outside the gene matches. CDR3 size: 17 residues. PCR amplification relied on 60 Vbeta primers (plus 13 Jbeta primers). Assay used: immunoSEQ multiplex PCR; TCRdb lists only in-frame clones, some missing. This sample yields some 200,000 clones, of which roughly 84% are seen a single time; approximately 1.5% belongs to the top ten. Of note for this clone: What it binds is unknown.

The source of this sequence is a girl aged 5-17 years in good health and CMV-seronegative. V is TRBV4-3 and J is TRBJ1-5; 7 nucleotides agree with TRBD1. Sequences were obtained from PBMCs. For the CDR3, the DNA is TGCGCCAGCAGCCCCAAGATCGGCGGCAGGGGGAATCAGCCCCAGCATTTT. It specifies CASSPKIGGRGNQPQHF.